The source of this T cell receptor (beta chain) is a study of T cell responses to AZD1222 COVID-19 vaccine. The wider study: Second-dose intervals near 4 or 12 weeks were combined.

Libraries were prepared by immunoSEQ multiplex PCR; TCRdb keeps only in-frame clonotypes and omits some of them. The table lists approximately 73,000 clones, 70% to 85% of them singletons. Regarding the study as a whole: Seropositive status at baseline applied to only five or six AZD1222 recipients. Increases in Spike-specific TCR breadth and depth were seen after two AZD1222 doses. It should be noted that donors were predominantly white British and more often female, and clonal diversity was possibly underestimated.

Notes on this clone: Its antigen is as yet unknown.

Trimming cost V 0 bases and J 5 bases, with 11 bases left between them. The CDR3 runs 15 residues. CDR1 is MGHRA and CDR2 is YSYEKL in the germline V gene. The V call is TRBV4-1, the J call TRBJ1-5; D gene ambiguous. This TCR derives from an adult in good health. The sequenced sample was peripheral blood, obtained on day 0 of AZD1222 vaccination. CDR3 nucleotide sequence: TGCGCCAGCAGCCAAGATTGGAAGGGCGATCAGCCCCAGCATTTT. The encoded protein is CASSQDWKGDQPQHF.